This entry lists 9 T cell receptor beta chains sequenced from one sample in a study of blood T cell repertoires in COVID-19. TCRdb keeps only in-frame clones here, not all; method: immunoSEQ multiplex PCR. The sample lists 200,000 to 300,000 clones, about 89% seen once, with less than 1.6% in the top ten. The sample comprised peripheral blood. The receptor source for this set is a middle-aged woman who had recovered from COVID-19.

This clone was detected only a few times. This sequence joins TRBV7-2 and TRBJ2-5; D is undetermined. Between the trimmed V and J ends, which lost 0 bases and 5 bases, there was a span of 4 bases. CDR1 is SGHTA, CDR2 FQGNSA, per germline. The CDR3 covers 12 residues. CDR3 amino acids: CASSLASETQYF. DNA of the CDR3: TGTGCCAGCAGCTTAGCAAGCGAGACCCAGTACTTC.

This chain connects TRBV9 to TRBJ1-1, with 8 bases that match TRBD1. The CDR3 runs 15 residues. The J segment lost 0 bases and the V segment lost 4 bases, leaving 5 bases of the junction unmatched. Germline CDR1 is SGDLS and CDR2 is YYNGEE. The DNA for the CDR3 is TGTGCCAGCAGCAAACGGACAGGGATGAACACTGAAGCTTTCTTT. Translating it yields CASSKRTGMNTEAFF. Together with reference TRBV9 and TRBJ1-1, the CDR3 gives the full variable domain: DSGVTQTPKHLITATGQRVTLRCSPRSGDLSVYWYQQSLDQGLQFLIQYYNGEERAKGNILERFSAQQFPDLHSELNLSSLELGDSALYFCASSKRTGMNTEAFFGQGTRLTVV.

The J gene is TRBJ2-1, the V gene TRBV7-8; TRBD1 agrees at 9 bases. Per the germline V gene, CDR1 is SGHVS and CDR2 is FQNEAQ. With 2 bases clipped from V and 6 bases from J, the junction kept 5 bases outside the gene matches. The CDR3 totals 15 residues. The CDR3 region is CASSLRDRAVNEQFF. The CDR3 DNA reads TGTGCCAGCAGCTTACGGGACAGGGCTGTCAATGAGCAGTTCTTC.

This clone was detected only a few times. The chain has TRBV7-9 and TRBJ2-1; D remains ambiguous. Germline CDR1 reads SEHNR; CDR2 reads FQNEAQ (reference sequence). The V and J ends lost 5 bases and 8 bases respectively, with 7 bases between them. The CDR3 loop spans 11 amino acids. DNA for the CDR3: TGTGCCAGCAGCCTGAGCTATGAGCAGTTCTTC. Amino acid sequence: CASSLSYEQFF.

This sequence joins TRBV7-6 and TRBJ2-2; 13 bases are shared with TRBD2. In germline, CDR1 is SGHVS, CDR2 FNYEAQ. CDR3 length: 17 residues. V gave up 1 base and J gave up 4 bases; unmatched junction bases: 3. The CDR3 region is CASSLGTSGGATGELFF. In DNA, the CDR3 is TGTGCCAGCAGCTTAGGCACTAGCGGGGGGGCCACCGGGGAGCTGTTTTTT.

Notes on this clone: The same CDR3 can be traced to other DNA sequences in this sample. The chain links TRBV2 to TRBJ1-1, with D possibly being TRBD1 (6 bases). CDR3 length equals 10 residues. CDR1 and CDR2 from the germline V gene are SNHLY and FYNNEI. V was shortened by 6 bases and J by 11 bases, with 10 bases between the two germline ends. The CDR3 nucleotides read TGTGCCAGCAGGGGACACTCGGCTTTCTTT. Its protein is CASRGHSAFF.

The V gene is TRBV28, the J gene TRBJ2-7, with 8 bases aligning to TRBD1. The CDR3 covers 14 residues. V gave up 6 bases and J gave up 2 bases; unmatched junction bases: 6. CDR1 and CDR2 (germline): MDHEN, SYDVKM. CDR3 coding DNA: TGTGCCAGCAGCCCAGGGGGCTTAACCTACGAGCAGTACTTC. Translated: CASSPGGLTYEQYF.

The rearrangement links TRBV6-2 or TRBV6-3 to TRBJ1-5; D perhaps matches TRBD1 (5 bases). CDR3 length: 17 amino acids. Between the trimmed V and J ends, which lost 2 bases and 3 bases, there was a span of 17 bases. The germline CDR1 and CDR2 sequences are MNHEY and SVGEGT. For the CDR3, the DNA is TGTGCCAGCAGTTACCCGGAGACAGTCGCTTACAATCAGCCCCAGCATTTT. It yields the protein CASSYPETVAYNQPQHF.

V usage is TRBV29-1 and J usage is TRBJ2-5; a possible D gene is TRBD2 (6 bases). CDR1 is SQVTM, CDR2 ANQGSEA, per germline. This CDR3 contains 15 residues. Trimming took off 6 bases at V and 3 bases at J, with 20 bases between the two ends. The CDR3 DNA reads TGCAGCGTCGGGGTGGGGGAGCGGGTGGAAGAGACCCAGTACTTC. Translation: CSVGVGERVEETQYF.